The rows below give T cell receptor beta chains drawn from one sample of a study of blood T cell repertoires in COVID-19. The repertoire was sequenced with immunoSEQ multiplex PCR; TCRdb's copy has only in-frame clones and lacks some. The data contain about 160,000 clones, approximately 91% of them singletons. The sample taken for sequencing was peripheral blood. These receptors were taken from a man between 18 and 35 years old with acute or convalescent COVID-19. CDR3s include the opening cysteine and the closing phenylalanine or tryptophan. D genes are given only for firm matches. Rows may omit the clone size; those that give it use once, few, many or a size class.

TRBV5-1,few,TRBJ1-1,TRBD1,CASSTGQGFDTEAFF,TGCGCCAGCAGCACCGGACAGGGCTTTGACACTGAAGCTTTCTTT
TRBV14,once,TRBJ2-3,TRBD2,CASSQDSGVTDTQYF,TGTGCCAGCAGCCAAGATAGCGGGGTCACAGATACGCAGTATTTT
TRBV12-3/TRBV12-4,NA,TRBJ1-2,TRBD1,CASSLTGISGYTF,TGTGCCAGCAGTCTGACAGGGATCTCTGGCTACACCTTC
TRBV5-1,NA,TRBJ1-3,NA,CASSLESAGNTIYF,TGCGCCAGCAGCTTGGAGTCGGCTGGAAACACCATATATTTT
TRBV11-2,NA,TRBJ2-7,NA,CASSLVGLRQYF,TGTGCCAGCAGCTTGGTGGGCCTCCGGCAGTACTTC
TRBV19,NA,TRBJ2-7,NA,CASSIGLGQFYEQYF,TGTGCCAGTAGTATTGGTTTGGGACAATTCTACGAGCAGTACTTC
TRBV18,few,TRBJ1-6,NA,CASSESSYNSPLHF,TGTGCCAGCTCGGAGAGCTCCTATAATTCACCCCTCCACTTT
TRBV7-8,once,TRBJ2-1,NA,CASSQRMALGDSYNEQFF,TGTGCCAGCAGCCAGAGGATGGCCCTGGGAGACTCCTACAATGAGCAGTTCTTC
TRBV6-1,NA,TRBJ1-5,TRBD1,CASSVKIPGQGARSNQPQHF,TGTGCCAGCAGTGTCAAAATCCCGGGACAGGGGGCGAGGAGCAATCAGCCCCAGCATTTT
TRBV19,NA,TRBJ1-2,NA,CASRAGPLHGYTF,TGTGCCAGTAGGGCGGGGCCGCTACATGGCTACACCTTC
TRBV30,NA,TRBJ2-7,TRBD2,CAWSKIGRGDSYEQYF,TGTGCCTGGAGTAAGATAGGACGGGGGGACTCCTACGAGCAGTACTTC
TRBV27,NA,TRBJ1-2,TRBD1,CASSSQDRVDGYTF,TGTGCCAGCAGCTCCCAGGACAGGGTGGATGGCTACACCTTC
TRBV29-1,NA,TRBJ2-1,TRBD2,CSVEGDYLGNEQFF,TGCAGCGTTGAGGGGGACTACCTCGGCAATGAGCAGTTCTTC
TRBV27,NA,TRBJ1-6,TRBD1,CASRPRQGAGSPLHF,TGTGCCAGCAGACCCCGACAGGGGGCTGGTTCACCCCTCCACTTT
TRBV5-4,NA,TRBJ1-1,TRBD1,CASSLRTGAKLLEAFF,TGTGCCAGCAGCTTGCGGACAGGGGCGAAACTCCTTGAAGCTTTCTTT
TRBV19,NA,TRBJ2-4,TRBD1,CASSIGGDRGRNIQYF,TGTGCCAGTAGTATAGGAGGGGACAGGGGGAGAAACATTCAGTACTTC
TRBV5-4,NA,TRBJ2-3,NA,CASRFDRGSGTDTQYF,TGTGCCAGCAGGTTTGATCGGGGGAGTGGGACAGATACGCAGTATTTT
TRBV5-1,NA,TRBJ2-3,NA,CASSFSRRRTDTQYF,TGCGCCAGCAGCTTTTCCAGGCGACGCACAGATACGCAGTATTTT
TRBV24-1,NA,TRBJ2-3,TRBD2,CATGASGSTDTQYF,TGTGCCACCGGGGCTAGCGGGAGCACAGATACGCAGTATTTT
TRBV4-2,NA,TRBJ2-1,NA,CASSPSINGPYNEQFF,TGTGCCAGCAGCCCATCTATCAACGGTCCCTACAATGAGCAGTTCTTC
TRBV29-1,once,TRBJ2-1,NA,CSVEGLADSNEQFF,TGCAGCGTTGAAGGCCTAGCGGACAGCAATGAGCAGTTCTTC
TRBV19,NA,TRBJ2-3,TRBD2,CASSITSGGADTQYF,TGTGCCAGTAGTATAACTAGCGGGGGGGCAGATACGCAGTATTTT
TRBV4-1,NA,TRBJ1-1,NA,CASRDPSPQLLNTEAFF,TGCGCCAGCAGGGACCCTAGCCCCCAACTATTAAACACTGAAGCTTTCTTT
TRBV29-1,NA,TRBJ1-1,TRBD1,CSVGGQAAFF,TGCAGCGTTGGTGGACAGGCGGCTTTCTTT
TRBV21-1,NA,TRBJ2-5,NA,CASSKDERTGELLTQYF,TGTGCCAGCAGCAAAGATGAAAGAACTGGAGAACTGTTGACCCAGTACTTC
TRBV28,NA,TRBJ2-2,TRBD2,CASSSYGGYTGELFF,TGTGCCAGCAGTTCCTACGGGGGGTACACCGGGGAGCTGTTTTTT
TRBV4-2,NA,TRBJ2-1,NA,CASSPEGRAYNEQFF,TGTGCCAGCAGCCCGGAGGGCAGGGCCTACAATGAGCAGTTCTTC
TRBV29-1,once,TRBJ2-3,TRBD1,CSVGQGSTDTQYF,TGCAGCGTTGGACAGGGCAGCACAGATACGCAGTATTTT
TRBV29-1,NA,TRBJ2-7,TRBD2,CSALTSGAEQYF,TGCAGCGCTCTAACCAGCGGGGCCGAGCAGTACTTC
TRBV6-1,NA,TRBJ1-2,TRBD1,CASSETQGANGYTF,TGTGCCAGCAGTGAAACCCAGGGGGCTAATGGCTACACCTTC
TRBV24-1,NA,TRBJ1-2,NA,CATSVSRYGYTF,TGTGCCACCAGTGTCTCCAGATATGGCTACACCTTC
TRBV11-2,NA,TRBJ1-4,NA,CASSLGGVVAREKLFF,TGTGCCAGCAGCTTAGGGGGGGTGGTCGCCCGGGAAAAACTGTTTTTT